This T cell receptor (beta chain) came from a study of blood T cells in healthy people across ages. Broader study findings: Roughly linear declines in TCR beta diversity per million T cells occurred with age.

A second about 6 to 11 cycle PCR used barcoded and J-beta primers. TCRdb ran MiXCR on the 5' RACE reads and lists one entry per CDR3 protein. The data contain about 800,000 distinct CDR3 sequences, 55% to 70% of them singletons. Trimming cost V 2 bases and J 6 bases, with 12 bases left between them. The CDR3 length is 14 residues. Worth noting for this clonotype: Its specificity is unknown.

Material: blood. The clonotype originates from a man aged 25-45 years in good health. V usage is TRBV12-3 or TRBV12-4 and J usage is TRBJ2-3; the D is unclear. CDR3 loop: CASSLNSRSDTQYF. The CDR3 DNA is TGTGCCAGCAGTTTAAACAGCAGGTCGGATACGCAGTATTTT.